This T cell receptor beta chain was recorded in a study of EBV T-cell therapy then PD-1 blockade in nasopharyngeal carcinoma. In the case of this clone: Its specificity is unknown.

Some clones are missing from TCRdb's copy, which holds only in-frame ones; the method was immunoSEQ multiplex PCR. There are more than 15,000 clones in the sample; approximately 88% occur only once, and 25% to 30% lies in the top ten. Treatment meaning: AdE1-LMPpoly-expanded autologous EBV-specific T-cell therapy followed by anti-PD-1 nivolumab. The sequencing used CD8+ T cells from blood, collected at day 0 from a patient whose treatment included autologous EBV-specific T cells and nivolumab. This receptor was taken from a man aged 35-49 years with nasopharyngeal carcinoma.

CDR3 sequence: CASSFDGTGGGNSYEQYF. The CDR3, as DNA: TGCGCCAGCAGCTTTGACGGTACCGGGGGCGGAAACTCCTACGAGCAGTACTTC. The J gene is TRBJ2-7, the V gene TRBV5-1, with D possibly being TRBD1 or TRBD2 (6 bases each). The CDR3 length is 18 residues. V gave up 2 bases and J gave up 0 bases, with 21 bases separating them. Germline V CDR1 and CDR2: SGHRS, YFSETQ.